Listed here are 2 T cell receptor beta chains from one sample, sequenced in a study of HIV-infected patients and healthy controls. TCRdb called the 5' RACE reads again in MiXCR, with one record for every CDR3 protein. The repertoire holds around 62,000 distinct CDR3 sequences, with over 15% as singletons. Sequencing was performed on CD4+ T cells from blood. These receptors were taken from a human donor in good health.

This clonotype showed up many times. V usage is TRBV3-1 and J usage is TRBJ2-1, with D hard to call. The CDR3 has 14 amino acids. The V end lost 5 bases, the J end lost 5 bases, and 13 bases lay between the germline ends. Per germline, CDR1 LGHDT and CDR2 YNNKEL (reference sequence). CDR3 DNA: TGTGCCAGCAGCAGAATTCGCGGTAACAATGAGCAGTTCTTC. Translation gives CASSRIRGNNEQFF.

This clonotype has ten or more counts. CDR3 bases: TGTGCCAGCAGTTACTCTTTGGCCAGGTCGCAGACAAGCTCCTACGAGCAGTACTTC. Translation: CASSYSLARSQTSSYEQYF. This chain links TRBV6-2 or TRBV6-3 with TRBJ2-7; D is undetermined. The CDR3 runs 19 residues. The germline CDR1 and CDR2 sequences are MNHEY and SVGEGT. The V and J ends lost 0 bases and 0 bases respectively, with 21 bases between them.